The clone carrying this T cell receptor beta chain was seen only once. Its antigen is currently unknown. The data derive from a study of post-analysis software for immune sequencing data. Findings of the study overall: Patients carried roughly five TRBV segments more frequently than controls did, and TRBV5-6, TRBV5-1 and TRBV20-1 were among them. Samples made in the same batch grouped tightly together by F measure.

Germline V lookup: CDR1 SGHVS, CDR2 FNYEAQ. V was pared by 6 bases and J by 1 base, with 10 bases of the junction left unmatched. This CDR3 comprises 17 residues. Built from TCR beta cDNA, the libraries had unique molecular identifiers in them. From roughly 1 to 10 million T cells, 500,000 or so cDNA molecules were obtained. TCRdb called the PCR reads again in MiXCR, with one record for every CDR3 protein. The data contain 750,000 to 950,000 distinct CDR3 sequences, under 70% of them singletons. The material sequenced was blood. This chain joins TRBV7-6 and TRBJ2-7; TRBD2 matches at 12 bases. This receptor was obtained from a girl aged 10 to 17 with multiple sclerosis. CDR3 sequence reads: CASSQTSGRYKSYEQYF. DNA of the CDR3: TGTGCCAGCAGTCAGACTAGCGGGAGATACAAATCCTACGAGCAGTACTTC.